The next 12 T cell receptor beta chains were all read from a single sample in a study of T-cell reconstitution after alpha-beta-depleted transplantation in children. A TCRbeta library incorporating unique molecular identifiers was prepared. One entry per CDR3 protein results from TCRdb running MiXCR on the PCR reads. In the table there are approximately 500,000 distinct CDR3 sequences, 25% to 30% of which are singletons. Sequencing was performed on PBMCs, taken before TCRalphabeta/CD19-depleted stem cell transplant. The receptors originated from a boy under three years old with Wiskott-Aldrich syndrome, due to receive a stem cell transplant.

This clonotype has more than one count but fewer than ten. The chain joins TRBV5-1 to TRBJ1-1; D uncertain. The CDR3 sequence is 14 residues long. From germline, CDR1 is SGHRS and CDR2 YFSETQ. Trimming removed 2 bases from V and 7 bases from J, with 15 bases in between. This CDR3 is CASSFGDTRDEAFF. The CDR3 nucleotides read TGCGCCAGCAGCTTCGGCGATACAAGGGATGAAGCTTTCTTT.

This clonotype was recorded a few times. The CDR3: CSARDAPRPRNTEAFF. CDR3 nucleotide sequence: TGCAGTGCTAGAGATGCCCCTCGGCCTAGGAACACTGAAGCTTTCTTT. V usage is TRBV20-1 and J usage is TRBJ1-1; D is undetermined. Germline V CDR1 and CDR2: DFQATT, SNEGSKA (reference sequence). V was pared by 0 bases and J by 1 base, with 15 bases between. The CDR3 contains 16 residues.

This CDR3 reads CASSLLTNTGELFF. The CDR3 nucleotides read TGTGCCAGCAGCCTGCTAACTAACACCGGGGAGCTGTTTTTT. The rearrangement links TRBV11-2 to TRBJ2-2; D gene ambiguous. The V and J ends lost 5 bases and 2 bases respectively, with 9 bases between them. The CDR3 spans 14 residues. Per germline, CDR1 SGHAT and CDR2 FQNNGV.

The rearrangement joins TRBV10-1 to TRBJ2-1, with a weak D call TRBD2 (6 bases). This CDR3 region has 13 residues. Germline CDR1 is WNHNN and CDR2 is SYGVQD (reference sequence). With 6 bases removed from V and 4 bases from J, the gap between germline ends came to 10 bases. For the CDR3, the DNA is TGCGCCAGCAGGGCTAGCGAATACAATGAGCAGTTCTTC. Residues: CASRASEYNEQFF.

As regards this clonotype: A much bigger clone sits one base away, suggesting this may be a read error. The genes are TRBV5-1 and TRBJ2-7, with TRBD1 matching 7 bases. From germline, CDR1 is SGHRS and CDR2 YFSETQ. This CDR3 has 14 residues. The V gene end was trimmed by 0 bases and the J gene end by 2 bases; junction bases not matched to a gene: 2. CDR3 bases: TGCGCCAGCAGCTTGGGGGACAGACCCTACGAGCAGTACTTC. It encodes CASSLGDRPYEQYF.

This chain's CDR3 is CAISEGANYGYTF. The CDR3 coding sequence is TGTGCCATCAGTGAGGGAGCTAACTATGGCTACACCTTC. J is TRBJ1-2 and V is TRBV10-3; D remains ambiguous. Germline V gene sequence: CDR1 ENHRY, CDR2 SYGVKD. V lost 2 bases to trimming and J lost 0 bases, with 4 bases between them. The CDR3 length is 13 residues.

This chain links TRBV28 with TRBJ2-1; D is undetermined. Germline V gene sequence: CDR1 MDHEN, CDR2 SYDVKM. There are 13 residues in the CDR3. V lost 3 bases, J lost 9 bases, and 12 bases lay in between. The CDR3: CASSFRLAAEQFF. The CDR3 nucleotides read TGTGCCAGCAGTTTCCGTTTAGCTGCTGAGCAGTTCTTC. The full variable domain, with the rest looked up from reference TRBV28 and TRBJ2-1, is DVKVTQSSRYLVKRTGEKVFLECVQDMDHENMFWYRQDPGLGLRLIYFSYDVKMKEKGDIPEGYSVSREKKERFSLILESASTNQTSMYLCASSFRLAAEQFFGPGTRLTVL.

This clonotype was counted between two and nine times. The rearrangement links TRBV29-1 to TRBJ1-5; D may be TRBD1 (6 bases). The germline gives CDR1 SQVTM, CDR2 ANQGSEA. V was clipped by 6 bases and J by 5 bases, with 14 bases between them. This CDR3 has 13 residues. CDR3 DNA sequence: TGCAGCGTGGGTACAGGGAGGGATCAGCCCCAGCATTTT. It codes for CSVGTGRDQPQHF.

In this sample, this clonotype turned up many times. J is TRBJ2-1 and V is TRBV10-3; 7 bases line up with TRBD1. The CDR3 consists of 20 residues. The germline gives CDR1 ENHRY, CDR2 SYGVKD. V dropped 5 bases and J dropped 0; count of bases not matched to a gene: 19. The CDR3 protein is CAISPNRGLIAASSYNEQFF. Here the CDR3 DNA reads TGTGCCATCAGTCCTAACAGGGGTTTGATAGCTGCTAGCTCCTACAATGAGCAGTTCTTC.

This clonotype was recorded a few times. The V and J genes are TRBV29-1 and TRBJ2-5; D gene unclear. V was trimmed by 7 bases and J by 5 bases, leaving 17 bases between them. The CDR3 is 13 residues long. Germline values: CDR1 SQVTM, CDR2 ANQGSEA. The CDR3 nucleotides are TGCAGCGGCCGGGCCTTAAGGTCCGAGACCCAGTACTTC. It encodes CSGRALRSETQYF.

This clonotype turned up a few times. The chain couples TRBV5-5 to TRBJ2-3, with 9 bases aligning to TRBD2. J was trimmed by 5 bases and V by 1 base; bases with no gene match: 11. Germline V gene lookup returns CDR1 SGHKS and CDR2 YYEKEE (reference sequence). CDR3 length equals 17 residues. This CDR3 reads CASSLSSGSPNRDTQYF. CDR3 in DNA: TGTGCCAGCAGCTTGAGTAGCGGGAGCCCAAATAGAGATACGCAGTATTTT. The full variable domain, rest sourced from reference TRBV5-5 and TRBJ2-3, is DAGVTQSPTHLIKTRGQQVTLRCSPISGHKSVSWYQQVLGQGPQFIFQYYEKEERGRGNFPDRFSARQFPNYSSELNVNALLLGDSALYLCASSLSSGSPNRDTQYFGPGTRLTVL.

The rearrangement uses TRBV27 and TRBJ2-5; 9 nucleotides match TRBD2. Losses at the gene ends were 6 bases for V and 0 bases for J; bases not matched to a gene: 14. The CDR3 is made up of 18 amino acids. Looked up from germline, CDR1 is MNHEY and CDR2 is SMNVEV (reference sequence). CDR3 region: CASSPTWLAGPNQETQYF. The CDR3 DNA reads as TGTGCCAGCAGCCCCACCTGGCTAGCGGGACCCAACCAAGAGACCCAGTACTTC.